The text below deals with one TCR beta chain. This clonotype showed up just a few times. There is no known antigen for this receptor. Per-base quality was not reported, and no clone a single base away is much larger than it. From its cysteine to its phenylalanine, the CDR3 spans 15 amino acids. The sequence is cut down to CDR3 DNA, 45 bases in frame from base 1. The germline V gene encodes CDR1 SNHLY and CDR2 FYNNEI. V is cut by 0 bases and J by 0 bases, and the space between the germline ends is 7 bases. The source of the sample is a study of glioma-infiltrating T cells (dated by TCRdb to the mid-2010s). Broadly, across the study: Sequencing of TCR alpha- and beta-chain repertoires was performed on glioma tissue, on non-neoplastic brain tissue, and on matched peripheral blood mononuclear cells. Each tissue-infiltrating repertoire was compared with the same patient's peripheral blood repertoire to measure divergence between tissue and blood T-cell populations. The paired cohort comprised three low-grade glioma patients, under 10 primary glioblastoma patients and three non-glioma patients contributing non-neoplastic brain tissue.

What the research found in general, with its limitations: Small numbers underpinned the group comparisons: several glioblastoma patients, three low-grade glioma patients and three non-neoplastic patients. VJ-independent divergence between tissue and blood was found to be below expectation in non-neoplastic patients but above expectation in all gliomas, particularly low-grade gliomas. Very few CDR3 sequences were found to be shared between tissue and blood, and this scarcity was attributed to high CDR3 diversity and limited sampling.

The iRepertoire nested amplicon-rescue multiplex PCR (arm-PCR) platform was used to amplify TCR alpha and beta CDR3 regions from RNA. One-step reverse transcription and amplification used about 85-400 ng of tissue mRNA or PBMC total RNA as input. Following bead purification, Illumina adapters were added by a secondary multiplex PCR, and the libraries were gel-purified between 200 and 400 bp. Libraries carried internal 6-nucleotide barcodes used for demultiplexing. Sequencing of the libraries was done on an Illumina MiSeq using 2x220 or 2x250 nucleotide paired-end reads. On the study's bioinformatics: FLASH 1.2.11 was used to merge paired reads, and BWA-MEM then aligned the reads to the GRCh37 human genome before TRA and TRB reads were extracted. An IMGT-derived reference of cassette sequences and CDR3 motifs, with pseudogenes included, was used for V and J assignment. Reads were translated in three frames, and productive CDR3s were defined by a C…FGXG motif without stop codons. Clonotypes were defined as unique combinations of V-J cassette pair and CDR3 amino acid sequence. Reads were filtered by Hamming distance, with the threshold set by the sequence error rate of each sample in mapped regions. TCRdb trimmed public reads at Q25 via fastp, called clones via MiXCR and kept in-frame beta chains. Entries are consolidated by CDR3 protein sequence, retaining the most common genes and DNA. In this record, the V and J calls reflect TCRdb's handling and not the investigators' own analysis. A total of around 120,000 distinct CDR3 sequences appear in this sample, roughly a quarter of them only once. 27% of the sample rests with the top ten.

This sequence originates from a human donor with low-grade glioma or glioblastoma, undergoing nonglioma brain surgery, or in good health (not recorded which). Sample: glioma tissue, nonneoplastic brain tissue, or PBMCs (not recorded which). The sequence links TRBV2 to TRBJ2-3, with the D gene uncertain. The CDR3 is CASSEAPGSTDTQYF. The DNA is TGTGCCAGCAGTGAAGCCCCCGGAAGCACAGATACGCAGTATTTT.